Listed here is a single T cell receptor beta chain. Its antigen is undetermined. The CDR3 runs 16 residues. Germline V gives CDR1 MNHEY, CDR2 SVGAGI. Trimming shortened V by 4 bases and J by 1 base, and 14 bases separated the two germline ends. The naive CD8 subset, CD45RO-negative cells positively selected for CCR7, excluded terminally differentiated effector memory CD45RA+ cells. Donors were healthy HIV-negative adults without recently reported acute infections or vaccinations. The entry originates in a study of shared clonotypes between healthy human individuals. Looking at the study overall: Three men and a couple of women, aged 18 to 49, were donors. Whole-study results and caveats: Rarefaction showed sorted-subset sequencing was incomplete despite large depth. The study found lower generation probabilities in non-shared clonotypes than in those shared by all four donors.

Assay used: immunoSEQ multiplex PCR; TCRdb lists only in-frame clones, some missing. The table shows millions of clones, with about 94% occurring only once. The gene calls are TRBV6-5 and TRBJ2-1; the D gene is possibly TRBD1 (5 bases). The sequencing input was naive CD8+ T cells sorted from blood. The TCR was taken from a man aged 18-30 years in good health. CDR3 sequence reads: CASSSLSRTSYNEQFF. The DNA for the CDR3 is TGTGCCAGCAGTTCCCTCTCGCGGACATCCTACAATGAGCAGTTCTTC.